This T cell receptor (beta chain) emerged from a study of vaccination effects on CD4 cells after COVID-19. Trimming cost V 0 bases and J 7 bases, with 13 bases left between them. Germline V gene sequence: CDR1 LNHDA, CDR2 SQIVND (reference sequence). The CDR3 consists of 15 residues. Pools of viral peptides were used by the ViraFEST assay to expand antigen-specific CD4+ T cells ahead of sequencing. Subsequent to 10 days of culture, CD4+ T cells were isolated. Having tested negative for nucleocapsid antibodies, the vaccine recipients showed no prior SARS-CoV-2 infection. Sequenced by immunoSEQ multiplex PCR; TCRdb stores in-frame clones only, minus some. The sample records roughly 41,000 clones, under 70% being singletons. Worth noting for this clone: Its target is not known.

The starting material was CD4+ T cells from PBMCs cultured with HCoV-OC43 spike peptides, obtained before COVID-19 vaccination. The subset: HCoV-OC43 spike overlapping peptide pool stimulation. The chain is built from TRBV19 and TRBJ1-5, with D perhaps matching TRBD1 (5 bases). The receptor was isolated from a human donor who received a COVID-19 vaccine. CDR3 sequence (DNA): TGTGCCAGTAGTATAGACGAGGGGTTTAGGCAGCCCCAGCATTTT. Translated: CASSIDEGFRQPQHF.